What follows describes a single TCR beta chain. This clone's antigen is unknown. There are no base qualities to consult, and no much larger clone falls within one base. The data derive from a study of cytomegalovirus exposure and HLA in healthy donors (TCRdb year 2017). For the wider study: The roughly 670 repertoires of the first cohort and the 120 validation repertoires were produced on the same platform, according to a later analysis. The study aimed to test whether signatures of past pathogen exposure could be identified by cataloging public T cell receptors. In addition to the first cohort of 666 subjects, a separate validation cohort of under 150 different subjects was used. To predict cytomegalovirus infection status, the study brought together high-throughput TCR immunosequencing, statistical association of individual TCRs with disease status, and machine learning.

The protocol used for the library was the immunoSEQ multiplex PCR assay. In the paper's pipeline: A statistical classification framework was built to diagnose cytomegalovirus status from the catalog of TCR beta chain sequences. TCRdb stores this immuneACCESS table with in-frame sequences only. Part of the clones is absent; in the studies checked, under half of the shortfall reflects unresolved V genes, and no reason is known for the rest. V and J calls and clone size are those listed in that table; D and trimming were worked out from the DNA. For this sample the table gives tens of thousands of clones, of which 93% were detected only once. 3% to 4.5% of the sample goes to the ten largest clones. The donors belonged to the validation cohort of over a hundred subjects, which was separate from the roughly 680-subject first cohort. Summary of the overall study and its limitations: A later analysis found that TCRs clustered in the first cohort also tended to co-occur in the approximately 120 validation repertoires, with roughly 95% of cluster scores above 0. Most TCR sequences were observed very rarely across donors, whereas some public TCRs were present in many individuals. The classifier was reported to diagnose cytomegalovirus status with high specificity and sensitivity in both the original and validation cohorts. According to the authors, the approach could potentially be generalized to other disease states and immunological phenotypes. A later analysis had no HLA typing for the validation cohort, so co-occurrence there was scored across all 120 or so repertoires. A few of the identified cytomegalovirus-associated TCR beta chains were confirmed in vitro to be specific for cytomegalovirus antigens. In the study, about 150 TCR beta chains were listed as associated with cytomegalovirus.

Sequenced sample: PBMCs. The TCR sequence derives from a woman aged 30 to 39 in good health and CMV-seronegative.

The DNA sequence is given as TGTGCCAGCAGCGATACCGGGACAGGGACTGGGCAGTACTTC. The resulting protein is CASSDTGTGTGQYF. The receptor chain draws on TRBV7-9 and TRBJ2-7; TRBD1 lines up with 9 middle nucleotides. The germline V and J ends show losses of 5 bases and 9 bases respectively, and no gene match explains 11 bases of the junction. CDR1 is given as SEHNR and CDR2 as FQNEAQ, both from the germline V gene (reference sequence). The CDR3 numbers 14 residues from cysteine through phenylalanine. Only CDR3 DNA remains: 42 bases, in frame from the first base.